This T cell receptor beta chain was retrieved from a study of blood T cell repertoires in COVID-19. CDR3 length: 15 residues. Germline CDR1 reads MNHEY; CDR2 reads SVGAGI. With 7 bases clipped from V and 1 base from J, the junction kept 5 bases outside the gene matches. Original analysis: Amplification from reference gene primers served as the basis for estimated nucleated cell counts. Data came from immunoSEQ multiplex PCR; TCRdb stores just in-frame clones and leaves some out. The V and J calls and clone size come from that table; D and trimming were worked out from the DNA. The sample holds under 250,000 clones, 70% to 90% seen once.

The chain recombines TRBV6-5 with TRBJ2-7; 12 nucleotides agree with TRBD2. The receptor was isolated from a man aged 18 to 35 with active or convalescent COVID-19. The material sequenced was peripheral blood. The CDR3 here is CASKLAGGLSYEQYF. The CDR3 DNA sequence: TGTGCCAGCAAGCTAGCGGGAGGGTTATCCTACGAGCAGTACTTC.